The 31 T cell receptor beta chains below come from one sample, sequenced in a study of blood T cell repertoires in COVID-19. The table came from immunoSEQ multiplex PCR; TCRdb's copy has only in-frame clones and leaves some out. Here the sample spans under 200,000 clones, about 80% being singletons. Source material: peripheral blood. The source of these receptors is a man between 60 and 75 years old with acute or convalescent COVID-19.

CDR3 in amino acids: CASSLVRTSGRGGGEQFF. CDR3 coding DNA: TGCGCCAGCAGCTTGGTTAGGACTAGCGGGAGGGGTGGGGGAGAGCAGTTCTTC. V is TRBV5-1 and J is TRBJ2-1; 15 positions agree with TRBD2. J gave up 10 bases and V 0 bases, and 11 bases lay outside the gene matches. The CDR3 totals 18 residues. Looked up from germline, CDR1 is SGHRS and CDR2 is YFSETQ.

This chain links TRBV5-1 with TRBJ2-3; the D is unclear. V shed 3 bases and J shed 5 bases, with 4 bases lying between them. The CDR3 sequence is 11 residues long. From germline, CDR1 is SGHRS and CDR2 YFSETQ. CDR3 DNA sequence: TGCGCCAGCAGCTGGAGAGATACGCAGTATTTT. This encodes CASSWRDTQYF.

The chain has TRBV6-5 and TRBJ1-5, with 8 bases aligning to TRBD1. The V segment lost 7 bases and the J segment 6 bases; nucleotides outside the gene matches: 8. The CDR3 is 14 amino acids. CDR1 and CDR2 (germline): MNHEY, SVGAGI. Here the CDR3 DNA reads TGTGCCAGCACCGTGACAGGGGTGGCTCAGCCCCAGCATTTT. Translation gives CASTVTGVAQPQHF.

Only one count was recorded for this clone. The chain carries TRBV4-1 and TRBJ2-2; 7 bases are a match to TRBD2. From germline, CDR1 is MGHRA and CDR2 YSYEKL. The junction had 22 bases not matched to a gene; V was cut back by 3 bases and J by 6 bases. The CDR3 covers 20 residues. Written as DNA, the CDR3 is TGCGCCAGCAGCCAGGGCCCCCATGAGCGGGATTATTTCGGTTCCGGGGAGCTGTTTTTT. This gives the protein CASSQGPHERDYFGSGELFF.

As regards this clone: Other DNA variants within this sample encode the same CDR3. The genes are TRBV5-1 and TRBJ1-5; a possible D gene is TRBD1 (6 bases). Germline CDR1 SGHRS, CDR2 YFSETQ. The CDR3 length is 15 residues. Trimming removed 4 bases at V and 0 bases at J, with 11 bases between. DNA for the CDR3: TGCGCCAGCAGCCTAGGACAGTCTAGCAATCAGCCCCAGCATTTT. Its translation is CASSLGQSSNQPQHF.

As regards this clone: Other DNA sequences from this sample encode an identical CDR3 as well. V gene TRBV7-9 combines with J gene TRBJ2-7, with TRBD1 matching over 10 bases. The V and J ends lost 5 bases and 5 bases, in that order; junction bases with no gene match: 9. This CDR3 spans 15 amino acids. CDR1 and CDR2 from the germline V gene are SEHNR and FQNEAQ (reference sequence). In DNA form, the CDR3 reads TGTGCCAGCAGCCTTCTCCGGGACAGGGGCCACGAGCAGTACTTC. It translates to CASSLLRDRGHEQYF.

The CDR3 protein is CASSYLAGGSGEQFF. The CDR3 DNA reads TGTGCCAGCAGCTACCTAGCGGGAGGGAGTGGTGAGCAGTTCTTC. The chain has TRBV7-9 and TRBJ2-1; 12 bases are a match to TRBD2. The V segment lost 4 bases and the J segment 9 bases; nucleotides outside the gene matches: 7. Germline V gives CDR1 SEHNR, CDR2 FQNEAQ (reference sequence). The CDR3 runs 15 residues.

Note on this clone: Additional DNA sequences in this sample encode the identical CDR3. V gene TRBV5-6 combines with J gene TRBJ1-5; no reliable D call. Deletions cut 0 bases from V and 1 base from J, with 5 bases between. Looked up from germline, CDR1 is SGHDT and CDR2 is YYEEEE. The CDR3 is 14 amino acids. The CDR3, as DNA: TGTGCCAGCAGCTTGGGACAAAGCAATCAGCCCCAGCATTTT. Its translation: CASSLGQSNQPQHF.

The V gene is TRBV7-6, the J gene TRBJ1-2; weak D call: TRBD1 (5 bases). Trimming shortened V by 2 bases and J by 2 bases, and 21 bases separated the two germline ends. The CDR3 totals 18 residues. In germline, CDR1 is SGHVS, CDR2 FNYEAQ. CDR3 amino acids: CASSLSGRVGSLNYGYTF. CDR3 sequence (DNA): TGTGCCAGCAGCTTATCAGGGAGGGTCGGCAGTCTGAACTATGGCTACACCTTC.

The chain has TRBV6-1 and TRBJ1-1; the D is unclear. V was cut by 3 bases and J by 3 bases, with 8 bases left in between. The germline V gene has CDR1 MNHNS and CDR2 SASEGT. CDR3 size: 13 residues. The CDR3 sequence: CASSDGGYTEAFF. The CDR3 bases are TGTGCCAGCAGTGACGGCGGGTACACTGAAGCTTTCTTT.

This chain uses TRBV19 with TRBJ1-1; 7 bases match TRBD1. The junction had 7 bases not matched to a gene; V was cut back by 5 bases and J by 1 base. Germline V gene sequence: CDR1 LNHDA, CDR2 SQIVND (reference sequence). This CDR3 contains 15 residues. The DNA for the CDR3 is TGTGCCAGTAGTCCCGAGGGGGCCCCGAACACTGAAGCTTTCTTT. Translation gives CASSPEGAPNTEAFF.

The chain links TRBV11-3 to TRBJ2-2; 7 bases map to TRBD1. After removal of 5 bases from V and 4 bases from J, the junction contained 4 bases not matched to a gene. Germline assignment: CDR1 SGHNT and CDR2 YENEEA. There are 14 residues in the CDR3. The CDR3 DNA follows: TGTGCCAGCAGCCCAAACAGGGGCACCGGGGAGCTGTTTTTT. Translation gives CASSPNRGTGELFF.

The chain has TRBV11-2 and TRBJ2-1; possibly TRBD2 for D (5 bases). CDR1 and CDR2 from the germline V gene are SGHAT and FQNNGV. This CDR3 is built from 14 residues. Trimming took 3 bases from V and 3 from J, leaving 9 bases between them. CDR3: CASSFTGSYNEQFF. In nucleotides, the CDR3 is TGTGCCAGCAGCTTCACGGGGAGCTACAATGAGCAGTTCTTC.

The genes are TRBV6-5 and TRBJ1-5; 7 bases fit TRBD1. The germline V gene encodes CDR1 MNHEY and CDR2 SVGAGI. The CDR3 consists of 14 residues. V was clipped by 8 bases and J by 2 bases; unmatched bases: 6. CDR3 loop: CASYRGSRNQPQHF. Written as DNA, the CDR3 is TGTGCCAGCTACAGGGGATCCCGCAATCAGCCCCAGCATTTT.

The gene calls are TRBV3-1 (or the pseudogene TRBV3-2) and TRBJ2-1; weak D call: TRBD1 (5 bases). CDR3 length: 15 residues. V lost 0 bases and J 1 base, leaving 7 bases between the germline ends. From germline, CDR1 is LGHDT and CDR2 YNNKEL (reference sequence). The CDR3 reads CASSQETVSYNEQFF. CDR3 coding DNA: TGTGCCAGCAGCCAAGAGACAGTTTCCTACAATGAGCAGTTCTTC.

A few counts support this clone. The chain joins TRBV2 to TRBJ1-2; perhaps TRBD1 as D (6 bases). This CDR3 comprises 14 residues. Per the germline V gene, CDR1 is SNHLY and CDR2 is FYNNEI. Trimming pared 3 bases from V and 4 bases from J, leaving 12 bases between. CDR3 DNA sequence: TGTGCCAGCAGTGAGGGGGACATCATCTATGGCTACACCTTC. Translation gives CASSEGDIIYGYTF.

In its sample, this clone was seen once. The chain uses TRBV6-5 and TRBJ1-1; D possibly corresponds to TRBD1 (6 bases). Between the trimmed V and J ends, which lost 10 bases and 3 bases, there was a span of 15 bases. The germline CDR1 and CDR2 sequences are MNHEY and SVGAGI. CDR3 length: 13 amino acids. CDR3 protein: CAIHSTGHTEAFF. The CDR3 coding sequence is TGTGCCATCCATTCAACAGGGCACACTGAAGCTTTCTTT.

This clone was observed a single time. The chain has TRBV6-2 or TRBV6-3 and TRBJ1-3; D uncertain. The CDR3 length is 13 residues. V shed 0 bases and J shed 4 bases, with 4 bases lying between them. CDR1 and CDR2 from the germline V gene are MNHEY and SVGEGT. The CDR3 is CASSYSRGNTIYF. CDR3 DNA: TGTGCCAGCAGTTACTCGAGAGGAAACACCATATATTTT.

The gene calls are TRBV19 and TRBJ1-5; possibly TRBD1 for D (6 bases). From germline, CDR1 is LNHDA and CDR2 SQIVND (reference sequence). The CDR3 covers 13 residues. V was pared by 5 bases and J by 7 bases, with 12 bases between. CDR3 sequence: CASSEGGGQPQHF. In DNA form, the CDR3 reads TGTGCCAGTAGTGAGGGAGGGGGACAGCCCCAGCATTTT.

This chain uses TRBV3-1 (or the pseudogene TRBV3-2) with TRBJ1-1, with 8 positions matching TRBD1. Germline CDR1 LGHDT, CDR2 YNNKEL (reference sequence). This CDR3 has 14 amino acids. J gave up 2 bases and V 4 bases, and 3 bases lay outside the gene matches. The CDR3: CASSPGQANTEAFF. CDR3 DNA sequence: TGTGCCAGCAGCCCGGGACAGGCCAACACTGAAGCTTTCTTT.

The V and J genes are TRBV4-1 and TRBJ1-2, with TRBD1 as a possible D gene (5 bases). The CDR3 is 14 amino acids. Between the trimmed V and J ends, which lost 4 bases and 0 bases, there was a span of 9 bases. The V gene's germline CDR1 is MGHRA and CDR2 YSYEKL. The DNA for the CDR3 is TGCGCCAGCAGCCGGGGCAGTACTAACTATGGCTACACCTTC. Protein product: CASSRGSTNYGYTF.

V and J are TRBV2 and TRBJ1-5, with 8 positions matching TRBD1. The CDR3 runs to 14 residues. CDR1 and CDR2 (germline): SNHLY, FYNNEI. Trimming took 6 bases from V and 6 from J; bases not matched to a gene: 7. The CDR3 loop reads CASSGQGGGQPQHF. The DNA of the CDR3 is TGTGCCAGCAGCGGACAGGGCGGGGGTCAGCCCCAGCATTTT. Drawing the rest from reference TRBV2 and TRBJ1-5, the complete variable domain is EPEVTQTPSHQVTQMGQEVILRCVPISNHLYFYWYRQILGQKVEFLVSFYNNEISEKSEIFDDQFSVERPDGSNFTLKIRSTKLEDSAMYFCASSGQGGGQPQHFGDGTRLSIL.

The chain is built from TRBV2 and TRBJ1-5; 11 positions match TRBD1. CDR3 length: 15 amino acids. V lost 6 bases, J lost 7 bases, and 8 bases stayed unmatched. Germline V gene lookup returns CDR1 SNHLY and CDR2 FYNNEI. The CDR3 loop is CASSPGQGANQPQHF. The CDR3, as DNA: TGTGCCAGCAGCCCCGGACAGGGGGCGAACCAGCCCCAGCATTTT.

The chain uses TRBV7-6 and TRBJ2-1, with 14 nucleotides matching TRBD2. V was clipped by 0 bases and J by 0 bases; unmatched bases: 4. Germline V gives CDR1 SGHVS, CDR2 FNYEAQ. The CDR3 extends over 19 amino acids. CDR3 amino acids: CASSLAGLAGGPSYNEQFF. The CDR3 DNA reads TGTGCCAGCAGCTTAGCTGGACTAGCGGGGGGTCCCTCCTACAATGAGCAGTTCTTC.

The chain has TRBV5-1 and TRBJ2-7; TRBD1 agrees at 9 bases. Germline V CDR1 and CDR2: SGHRS, YFSETQ. This CDR3 is built from 16 residues. V trimming: 4 bases; J trimming: 2 bases; junction bases outside the gene matches: 10. The CDR3 region is CASSPSAGTGTYEQYF. In DNA, the CDR3 is TGCGCCAGCAGCCCGAGTGCCGGGACAGGGACCTACGAGCAGTACTTC.

This rearrangement joins TRBV4-2 to TRBJ2-3; 9 bases map to TRBD2. J gave up 5 bases and V 0 bases, and 3 bases lay outside the gene matches. This CDR3 has 15 amino acids. CDR1 LGHNA and CDR2 YNFKEQ come from the germline V gene. The CDR3 coding sequence is TGTGCCAGCAGCCAAGAAATAGCGGGGGTAGATACGCAGTATTTT. Its translation is CASSQEIAGVDTQYF.

This chain connects TRBV6-1 to TRBJ1-3, with TRBD1 as a possible D gene (5 bases). The CDR3 loop spans 17 amino acids. Trimming took off 4 bases at V and 4 bases at J, with 20 bases between the two ends. Germline CDR1 reads MNHNS; CDR2 reads SASEGT. In nucleotides, the CDR3 is TGTGCCAGCAGTGTTCGGATTAATAGGGGTACCGGAAACACCATATATTTT. Protein product: CASSVRINRGTGNTIYF.

This sequence joins TRBV5-1 and TRBJ2-2; 7 bases map to TRBD2. CDR1 is SGHRS, CDR2 YFSETQ, per germline. J was trimmed by 6 bases and V by 3 bases; bases with no gene match: 11. The CDR3 consists of 16 residues. For the CDR3, the DNA is TGCGCCAGCAGCTACAACGGACTAGTCGTCGCCGGGGAGCTGTTTTTT. Protein: CASSYNGLVVAGELFF. Complete variable domain (other parts from reference TRBV5-1 and TRBJ2-2): KAGVTQTPRYLIKTRGQQVTLSCSPISGHRSVSWYQQTPGQGLQFLFEYFSETQRNKGNFPGRFSGRQFSNSRSEMNVSTLELGDSALYLCASSYNGLVVAGELFFGEGSRLTVL.

The J gene is TRBJ2-1, the V gene TRBV5-1; 7 positions match TRBD2. This CDR3 region has 15 residues. The germline CDR1 and CDR2 sequences are SGHRS and YFSETQ. After removal of 2 bases from V and 5 bases from J, the junction contained 7 bases not matched to a gene. CDR3 amino acids: CASSFRSGTNNEQFF. The CDR3 region has the DNA TGCGCCAGCAGCTTTAGGAGCGGGACTAACAATGAGCAGTTCTTC.

This chain connects TRBV5-1 to TRBJ2-1; 10 bases match TRBD2. The CDR3 extends over 18 amino acids. Unmatched junction bases numbered 11, after V lost 1 base and J lost 4 bases. The V gene's germline CDR1 is SGHRS and CDR2 YFSETQ. The CDR3 protein is CASSLPGLAIRGYNEQFF. The CDR3 DNA follows: TGCGCCAGCAGCTTGCCGGGACTAGCGATTAGGGGATACAATGAGCAGTTCTTC.

The chain recombines TRBV7-2 with TRBJ2-7; 9 bases are shared with TRBD2. The CDR3 length is 16 residues. Germline CDR1 reads SGHTA; CDR2 reads FQGNSA. The V segment lost 1 base and the J segment 3 bases; nucleotides outside the gene matches: 7. The CDR3 coding sequence is TGTGCCAGCAGCTTAGGAGCGAGCGGGAGGTACTACGAGCAGTACTTC. Its protein is CASSLGASGRYYEQYF.